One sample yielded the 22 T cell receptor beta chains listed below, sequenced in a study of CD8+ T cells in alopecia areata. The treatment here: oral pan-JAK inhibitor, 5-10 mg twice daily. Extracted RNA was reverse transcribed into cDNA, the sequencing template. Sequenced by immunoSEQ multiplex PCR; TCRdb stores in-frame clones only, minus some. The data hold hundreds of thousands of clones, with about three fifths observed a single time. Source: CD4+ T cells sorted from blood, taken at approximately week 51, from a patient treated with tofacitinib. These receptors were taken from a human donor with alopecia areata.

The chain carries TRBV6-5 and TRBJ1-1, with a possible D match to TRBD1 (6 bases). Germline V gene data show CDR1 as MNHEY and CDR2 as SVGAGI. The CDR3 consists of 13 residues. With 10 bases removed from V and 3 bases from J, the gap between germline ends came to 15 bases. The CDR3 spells CATSAGAYTEAFF. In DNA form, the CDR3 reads TGTGCCACCTCGGCGGGGGCATACACTGAAGCTTTCTTT.

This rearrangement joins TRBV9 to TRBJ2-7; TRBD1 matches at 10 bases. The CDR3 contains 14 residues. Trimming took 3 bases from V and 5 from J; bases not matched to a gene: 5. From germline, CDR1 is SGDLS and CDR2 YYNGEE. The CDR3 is CASSAGQGFHEQYF. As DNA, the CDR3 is TGTGCCAGCAGCGCGGGACAGGGGTTCCACGAGCAGTACTTC.

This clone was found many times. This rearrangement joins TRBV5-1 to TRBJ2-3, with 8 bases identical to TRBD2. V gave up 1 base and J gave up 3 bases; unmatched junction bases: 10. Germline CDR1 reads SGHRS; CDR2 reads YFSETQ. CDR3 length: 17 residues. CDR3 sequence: CASSLTTSGRGTDTQYF. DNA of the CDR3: TGCGCCAGCAGCTTGACAACTAGCGGTCGAGGGACAGATACGCAGTATTTT.

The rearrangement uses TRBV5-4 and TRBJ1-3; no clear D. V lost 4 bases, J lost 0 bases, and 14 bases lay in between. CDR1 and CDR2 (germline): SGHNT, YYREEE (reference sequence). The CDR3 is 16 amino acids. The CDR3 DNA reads TGTGCCAGCAGCCGGACGGCAGCTTCCTCTGGAAACACCATATATTTT. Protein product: CASSRTAASSGNTIYF. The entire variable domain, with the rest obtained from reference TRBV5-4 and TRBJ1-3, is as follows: ETGVTQSPTHLIKTRGQQVTLRCSSQSGHNTVSWYQQALGQGPQFIFQYYREEENGRGNFPPRFSGLQFPNYSSELNVNALELDDSALYLCASSRTAASSGNTIYFGEGSWLTVV.

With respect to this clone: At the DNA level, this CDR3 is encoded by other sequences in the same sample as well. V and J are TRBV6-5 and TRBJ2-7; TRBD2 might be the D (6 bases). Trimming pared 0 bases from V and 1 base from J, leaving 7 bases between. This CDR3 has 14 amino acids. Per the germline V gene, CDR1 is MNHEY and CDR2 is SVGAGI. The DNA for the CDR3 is TGTGCCAGCAGTTACTCCGGGACTTCCTACGAGCAGTACTTC. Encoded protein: CASSYSGTSYEQYF.

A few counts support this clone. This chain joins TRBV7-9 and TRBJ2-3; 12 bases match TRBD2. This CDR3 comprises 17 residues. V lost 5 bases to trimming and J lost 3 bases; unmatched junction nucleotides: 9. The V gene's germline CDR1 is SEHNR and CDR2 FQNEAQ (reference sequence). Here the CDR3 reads CASSPLAGGLTTDTQYF. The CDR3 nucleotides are TGTGCCAGCAGCCCACTAGCGGGGGGTTTAACGACAGATACGCAGTATTTT.

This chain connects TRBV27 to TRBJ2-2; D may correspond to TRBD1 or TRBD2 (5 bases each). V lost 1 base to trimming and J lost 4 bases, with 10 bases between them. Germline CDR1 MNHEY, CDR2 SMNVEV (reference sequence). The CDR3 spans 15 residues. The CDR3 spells CASSLLAGSTGELFF. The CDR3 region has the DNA TGTGCCAGCAGTTTATTGGCAGGGAGCACCGGGGAGCTGTTTTTT.

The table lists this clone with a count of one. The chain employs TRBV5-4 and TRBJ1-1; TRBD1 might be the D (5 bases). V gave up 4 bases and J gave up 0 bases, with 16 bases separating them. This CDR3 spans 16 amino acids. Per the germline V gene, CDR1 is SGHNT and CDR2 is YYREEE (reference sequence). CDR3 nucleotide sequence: TGTGCCAGCAGCCTACGCTCGACAGCTTTGAACACTGAAGCTTTCTTT. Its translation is CASSLRSTALNTEAFF.

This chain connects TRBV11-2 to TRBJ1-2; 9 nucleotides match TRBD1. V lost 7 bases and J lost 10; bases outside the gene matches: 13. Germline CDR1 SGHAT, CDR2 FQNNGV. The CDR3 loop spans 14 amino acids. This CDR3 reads CASTQTWTGEDYTF. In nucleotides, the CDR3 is TGTGCCAGCACCCAGACCTGGACAGGGGAGGACTACACCTTC.

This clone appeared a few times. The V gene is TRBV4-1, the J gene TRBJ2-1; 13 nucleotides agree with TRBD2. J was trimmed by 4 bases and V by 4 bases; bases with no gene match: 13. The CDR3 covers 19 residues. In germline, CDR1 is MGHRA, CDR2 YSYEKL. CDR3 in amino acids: CASSLAGSGLAGAYNEQFF. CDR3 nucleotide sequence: TGCGCCAGCAGCCTCGCAGGGAGCGGACTAGCGGGGGCTTACAATGAGCAGTTCTTC.

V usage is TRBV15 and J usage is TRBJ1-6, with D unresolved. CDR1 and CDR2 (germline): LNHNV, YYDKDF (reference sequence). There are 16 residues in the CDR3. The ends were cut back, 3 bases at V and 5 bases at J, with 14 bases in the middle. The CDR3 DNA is TGTGCCACCAGCAGTCGCCGTCCAGAGGATAATTCACCCCTCCACTTT. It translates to CATSSRRPEDNSPLHF.

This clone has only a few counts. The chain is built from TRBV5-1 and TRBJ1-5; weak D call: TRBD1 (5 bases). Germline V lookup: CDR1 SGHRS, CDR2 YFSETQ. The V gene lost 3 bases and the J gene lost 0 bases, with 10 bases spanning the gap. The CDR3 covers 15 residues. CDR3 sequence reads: CASSWDGDSNQPQHF. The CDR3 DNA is TGCGCCAGCAGCTGGGACGGTGATAGCAATCAGCCCCAGCATTTT.

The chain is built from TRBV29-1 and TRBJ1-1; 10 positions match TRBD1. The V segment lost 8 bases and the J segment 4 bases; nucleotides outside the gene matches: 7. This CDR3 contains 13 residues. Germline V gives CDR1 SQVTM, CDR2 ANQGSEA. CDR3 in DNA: TGCAGCTCGACAGGGGGCGAGGGCACTGAAGCTTTCTTT. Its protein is CSSTGGEGTEAFF.

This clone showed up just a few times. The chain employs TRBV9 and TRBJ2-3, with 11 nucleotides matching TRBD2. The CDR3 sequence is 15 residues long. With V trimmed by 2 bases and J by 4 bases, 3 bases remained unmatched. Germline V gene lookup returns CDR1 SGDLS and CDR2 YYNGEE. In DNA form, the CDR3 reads TGTGCCAGCAGCGTGCTAGCGGGGGGCGCAGATACGCAGTATTTT. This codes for CASSVLAGGADTQYF.

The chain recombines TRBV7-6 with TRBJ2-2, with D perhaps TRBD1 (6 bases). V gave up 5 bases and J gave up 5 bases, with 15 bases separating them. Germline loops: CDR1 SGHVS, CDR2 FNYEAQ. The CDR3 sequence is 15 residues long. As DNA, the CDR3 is TGTGCCAGCAGCCGGGGACACCGTGAGACCGGGGAGCTGTTTTTT. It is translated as CASSRGHRETGELFF.

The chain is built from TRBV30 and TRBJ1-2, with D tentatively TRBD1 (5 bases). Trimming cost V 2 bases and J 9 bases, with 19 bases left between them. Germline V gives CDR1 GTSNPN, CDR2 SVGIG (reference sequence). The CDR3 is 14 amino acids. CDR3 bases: TGTGCCTGGAGTACCCCCGGGACCCGATTTAGCTACACCTTC. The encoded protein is CAWSTPGTRFSYTF.

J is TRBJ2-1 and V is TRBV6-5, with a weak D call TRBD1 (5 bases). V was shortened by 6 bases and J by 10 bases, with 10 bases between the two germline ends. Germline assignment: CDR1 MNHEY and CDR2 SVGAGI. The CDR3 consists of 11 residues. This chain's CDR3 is CASRQGYEQFF. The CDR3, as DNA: TGTGCCAGCAGGCAGGGTTACGAGCAGTTCTTC.

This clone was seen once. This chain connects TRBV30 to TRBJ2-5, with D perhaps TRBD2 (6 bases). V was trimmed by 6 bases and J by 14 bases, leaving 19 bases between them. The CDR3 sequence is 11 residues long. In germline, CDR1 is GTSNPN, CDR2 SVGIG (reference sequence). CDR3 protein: CACCSPGLTYF. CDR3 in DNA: TGTGCCTGCTGCTCGCCGGGACTTACCTACTTC.

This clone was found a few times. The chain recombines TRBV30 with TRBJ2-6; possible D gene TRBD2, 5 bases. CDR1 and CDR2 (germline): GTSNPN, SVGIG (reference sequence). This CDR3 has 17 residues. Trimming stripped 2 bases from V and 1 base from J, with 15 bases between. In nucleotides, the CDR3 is TGTGCCTGGAGTTACGGGGTAGTGGGATCTGGGGCCAACGTCCTGACTTTC. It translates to CAWSYGVVGSGANVLTF.

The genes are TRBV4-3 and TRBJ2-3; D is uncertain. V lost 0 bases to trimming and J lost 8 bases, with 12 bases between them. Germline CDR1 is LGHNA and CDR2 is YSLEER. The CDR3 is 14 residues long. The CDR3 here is CASSQDFEVGTQYF. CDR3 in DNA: TGCGCCAGCAGCCAAGATTTCGAAGTGGGTACGCAGTATTTT.

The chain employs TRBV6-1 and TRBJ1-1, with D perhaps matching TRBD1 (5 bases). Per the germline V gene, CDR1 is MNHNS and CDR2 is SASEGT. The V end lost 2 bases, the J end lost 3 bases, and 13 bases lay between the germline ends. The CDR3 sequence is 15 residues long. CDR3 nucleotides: TGTGCCAGCAGTGAACAGGGACGCGGCCACACTGAAGCTTTCTTT. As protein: CASSEQGRGHTEAFF.

The CDR3 nucleotides are TGCGCCAGCAGCTTAAGGGAGCGTGGGTACCAAGAGACCCAGTACTTC. Protein sequence: CASSLRERGYQETQYF. J is TRBJ2-5 and V is TRBV5-1; tentative D call: TRBD2 (5 bases). Germline assignment: CDR1 SGHRS and CDR2 YFSETQ. Trimming cost V 2 bases and J 0 bases, with 14 bases left between them. This CDR3 spans 16 amino acids.